One and the same sample provided the 19 T cell receptor beta chains below, sequenced in a study of cytomegalovirus exposure and HLA in healthy donors. The PCR ran on 60 Vbeta and 13 Jbeta primers. Produced via immunoSEQ multiplex PCR; TCRdb's table is partial and in-frame only. The repertoire holds more than 130,000 clones, with 70% to 75% as singletons. Sequencing was carried out using PBMCs. The receptors were gathered from a human donor in good health.

The V call is TRBV5-1, the J call TRBJ2-3, with 10 bases identical to TRBD2. Unmatched junction bases numbered 8, after V lost 4 bases and J lost 3 bases. The germline V gene has CDR1 SGHRS and CDR2 YFSETQ. CDR3 length equals 16 residues. This CDR3 reads CASSRLAGVGTDTQYF. As DNA, the CDR3 is TGCGCCAGCAGCCGTCTAGCGGGAGTGGGTACAGATACGCAGTATTTT.

This clone appeared a single time. V gene TRBV5-6 combines with J gene TRBJ2-3; 7 bases are a match to TRBD1. The V and J ends lost 7 bases and 5 bases, in that order; junction bases with no gene match: 13. The CDR3 has 15 amino acids. Germline V gene data show CDR1 as SGHDT and CDR2 as YYEEEE. CDR3 loop: CASRTSRGQGDTQYF. DNA of the CDR3: TGTGCCAGCCGAACGAGTAGGGGGCAGGGAGATACGCAGTATTTT.

The chain joins TRBV27 to TRBJ2-5; no reliable D call. This CDR3 region has 13 residues. CDR1 is MNHEY and CDR2 is SMNVEV in the germline V gene (reference sequence). With 1 base removed from V and 5 bases from J, the gap between germline ends came to 8 bases. Here the CDR3 reads CASSLLEEETQYF. CDR3 bases: TGTGCCAGCAGTTTATTAGAAGAGGAGACCCAGTACTTC.

This clone was observed a few times. J is TRBJ2-5 and V is TRBV6-1; D is possibly TRBD2 (6 bases). Germline V gene lookup returns CDR1 MNHNS and CDR2 SASEGT. There are 15 residues in the CDR3. Trimming shortened V by 2 bases and J by 2 bases, and 12 bases separated the two germline ends. The CDR3 here is CASSESAGQQETQYF. CDR3 nucleotides: TGTGCCAGCAGTGAATCGGCGGGGCAGCAAGAGACCCAGTACTTC.

This chain uses TRBV5-6 with TRBJ2-1, with TRBD1 identical over 8 bases. V trimming: 4 bases; J trimming: 0 bases; junction bases outside the gene matches: 6. Germline-derived CDR1 and CDR2 are SGHDT and YYEEEE. CDR3 size: 16 residues. The CDR3 sequence is CASSITGTGSYNEQFF. For the CDR3, the DNA is TGTGCCAGCAGCATAACCGGGACAGGCTCCTACAATGAGCAGTTCTTC.

This chain joins TRBV19 and TRBJ2-6; D perhaps matches TRBD1 (5 bases). The V end was cut by 3 bases, the J end by 10 bases, with 16 bases between. Germline assignment: CDR1 LNHDA and CDR2 SQIVND (reference sequence). The CDR3 covers 15 residues. CDR3 in DNA: TGTGCCAGTAGTATGCATAATAGACAGCTGAACGTCCTGACTTTC. Protein: CASSMHNRQLNVLTF.

The genes are TRBV9 and TRBJ2-3; maybe TRBD2 (5 bases). Germline V gene lookup returns CDR1 SGDLS and CDR2 YYNGEE. The CDR3 loop spans 14 amino acids. V shed 4 bases and J shed 0 bases, with 9 bases lying between them. The CDR3 DNA reads as TGTGCCAGCAGCATGGGAGCTAGCACAGATACGCAGTATTTT. Translation gives CASSMGASTDTQYF.

The sample holds one count of this clone. V is TRBV30 and J is TRBJ2-2; D is ambiguous. Trimming pared 0 bases from V and 7 bases from J, leaving 9 bases between. Germline lookup yields CDR1 GTSNPN and CDR2 SVGIG (reference sequence). This CDR3 comprises 13 residues. CDR3 in DNA: TGTGCCTGGAGTGTAAGCCGGGTCGGGGAGCTGTTTTTT. Protein product: CAWSVSRVGELFF.

This sequence joins TRBV5-1 and TRBJ2-1; D is possibly TRBD1 (5 bases). The CDR3 has 15 amino acids. Deletions cut 0 bases from V and 8 bases from J, with 15 bases between. Germline V gene sequence: CDR1 SGHRS, CDR2 YFSETQ. The CDR3 DNA reads TGCGCCAGCAGCTTGGTGCAGGGTTGGGTCGATGAGCAGTTCTTC. Protein product: CASSLVQGWVDEQFF.

The V gene is TRBV11-2, the J gene TRBJ2-6; the D is unclear. V lost 7 bases and J lost 0, with 16 bases in between. The CDR3 covers 17 residues. The germline gives CDR1 SGHAT, CDR2 FQNNGV. The CDR3 DNA sequence: TGTGCCAGCACCCTCTTGAGTGTCTCCTCTGGGGCCAACGTCCTGACTTTC. The encoded protein is CASTLLSVSSGANVLTF.

This clone showed up just a few times. The J gene is TRBJ2-2, the V gene TRBV6-5; maybe TRBD2 (5 bases). The ends were cut back, 0 bases at V and 0 bases at J, with 8 bases in the middle. Germline values: CDR1 MNHEY, CDR2 SVGAGI. The CDR3 contains 16 residues. The CDR3 region is CASSYSNGANTGELFF. In DNA, the CDR3 is TGTGCCAGCAGTTACTCGAACGGGGCGAACACCGGGGAGCTGTTTTTT.

The V call is TRBV5-1, the J call TRBJ1-6; 7 nucleotides line up with TRBD1. The germline V gene encodes CDR1 SGHRS and CDR2 YFSETQ. This CDR3 is built from 15 residues. Trimming at V came to 0 bases and at J to 8 bases, leaving 5 bases not matched to a gene. CDR3 bases: TGCGCCAGCAGCTTGGCGGGACAGATATATTCACCCCTCCACTTT. Its protein is CASSLAGQIYSPLHF.

The V and J genes are TRBV5-5 and TRBJ2-1; tentative D call: TRBD1 (5 bases). Trimming removed 0 bases at V and 0 bases at J, with 10 bases between. Germline CDR1 and CDR2: SGHKS and YYEKEE (reference sequence). The CDR3 spans 16 residues. The CDR3 coding sequence is TGTGCCAGCAGCTTGGTACAGGCTAGCTCCTACAATGAGCAGTTCTTC. This sequence encodes CASSLVQASSYNEQFF.

The CDR3 protein is CASNPTGDNSPLHF. CDR3 DNA: TGTGCCAGTAACCCGACAGGGGATAATTCACCCCTCCACTTT. The chain combines TRBV19 with TRBJ1-6; TRBD1 matches at 8 bases. Per the germline V gene, CDR1 is LNHDA and CDR2 is SQIVND (reference sequence). The CDR3 consists of 14 residues. V lost 7 bases and J lost 5; bases outside the gene matches: 4.

This clone has a handful of counts. The chain uses TRBV7-8 and TRBJ2-5; D gene ambiguous. The J call is doubtful: the DNA matches TRBJ2-7 better. The CDR3 sequence is 13 residues long. Germline V gene lookup returns CDR1 SGHVS and CDR2 FQNEAQ. The CDR3: CASSFGAVYEQYF. The CDR3 DNA reads TGTGCCAGCAGCTTTGGCGCGGTCTACGAGCAGTACTTC.

The chain employs TRBV9 and TRBJ1-4, with D perhaps matching TRBD1 (6 bases). Germline CDR1 SGDLS, CDR2 YYNGEE. Trimming shortened V by 0 bases and J by 4 bases, and 10 bases separated the two germline ends. The CDR3 loop spans 15 amino acids. The CDR3 DNA reads TGTGCCAGCAGCGTAGAGGACAGATTTAATGAAAAACTGTTTTTT. Translating gives CASSVEDRFNEKLFF.

The genes are TRBV5-1 and TRBJ2-7; 7 nucleotides align to TRBD1. Germline CDR1 SGHRS, CDR2 YFSETQ. The trim removed 3 bases at V and 2 bases at J, leaving 8 bases unmatched. The CDR3 covers 15 residues. CDR3 sequence: CASSSRQGTTYEQYF. DNA for the CDR3: TGCGCCAGCAGCTCACGACAGGGTACTACCTACGAGCAGTACTTC.

The genes are TRBV18 and TRBJ1-2; maybe TRBD1 (6 bases). This CDR3 has 14 amino acids. V lost 6 bases, J lost 4 bases, and 15 bases lay in between. CDR1 and CDR2 (germline): KGHSH, LQKENI. CDR3 nucleotides: TGTGCCAGCTCCCCGGGACAAGAAATCTATGGCTACACCTTC. Protein sequence: CASSPGQEIYGYTF.

V usage is TRBV5-1 and J usage is TRBJ2-3; TRBD2 matches 11 bases. With V trimmed by 4 bases and J by 0 bases, 7 bases remained unmatched. Germline values: CDR1 SGHRS, CDR2 YFSETQ. The CDR3 spans 17 residues. The CDR3 DNA reads TGCGCCAGCAGCGCGGACGGACTAGCGGGCAGCACAGATACGCAGTATTTT. Translating gives CASSADGLAGSTDTQYF.